This T cell receptor beta chain was captured in a study of T cell responses to AZD1222 COVID-19 vaccine. Trimming took 4 bases from V and 5 from J; bases not matched to a gene: 4. This CDR3 has 15 residues. Germline V gene sequence: CDR1 MNHEY, CDR2 SVGAGI. TCRdb keeps only in-frame clones here, not all; method: immunoSEQ multiplex PCR. The sample has 95,000 to 150,000 clones; approximately 90% are singletons. Here the sequenced sample was peripheral blood, taken on day 0 of AZD1222 vaccination. The V and J genes are TRBV6-5 and TRBJ1-6; the match to TRBD1 covers 8 bases. This sequence originates from an adult in good health. In DNA form, the CDR3 reads TGTGCCAGCAGTTCCCAGGGGGCGGATAATTCACCCCTCCACTTT. Amino acid sequence: CASSSQGADNSPLHF.